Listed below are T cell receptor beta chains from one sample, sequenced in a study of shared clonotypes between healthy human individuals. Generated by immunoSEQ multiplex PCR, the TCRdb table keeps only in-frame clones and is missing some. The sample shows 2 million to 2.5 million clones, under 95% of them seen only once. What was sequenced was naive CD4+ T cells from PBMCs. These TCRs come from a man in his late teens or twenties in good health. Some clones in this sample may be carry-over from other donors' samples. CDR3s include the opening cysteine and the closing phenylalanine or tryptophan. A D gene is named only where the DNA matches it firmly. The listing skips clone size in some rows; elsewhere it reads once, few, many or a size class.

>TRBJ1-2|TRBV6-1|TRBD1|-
CASSETGGRSYGYTF
TGTGCCAGCAGTGAAACAGGGGGAAGAAGCTATGGCTACACCTTC
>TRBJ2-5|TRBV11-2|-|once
CASSVTGGFGETQYF
TGTGCCAGCAGCGTAACCGGGGGCTTCGGGGAGACCCAGTACTTC
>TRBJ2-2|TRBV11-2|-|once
CASTKNPGTVGTGELFF
TGTGCCAGCACCAAAAACCCCGGGACGGTCGGCACCGGGGAGCTGTTTTTT
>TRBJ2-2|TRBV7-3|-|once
CASSLNSVENTGELFF
TGTGCCAGCAGCCTCAACTCAGTCGAGAACACCGGGGAGCTGTTTTTT
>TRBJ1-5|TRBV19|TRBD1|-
CASSLRQGNSNQPQHF
TGTGCCAGTAGTCTCCGACAGGGGAATAGCAATCAGCCCCAGCATTTT
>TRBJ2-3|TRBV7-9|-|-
CASSSGTIRRDTQYF
TGTGCCAGCAGCTCCGGGACGATCAGGAGGGATACGCAGTATTTT
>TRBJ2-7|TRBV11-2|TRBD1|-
CASSPRASGTGSYEQYF
TGTGCCAGCAGCCCTCGGGCCTCCGGGACAGGCTCCTACGAGCAGTACTTC
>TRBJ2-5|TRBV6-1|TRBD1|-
CASLDGTAQETQYF
TGTGCCAGCCTCGACGGGACAGCCCAAGAGACCCAGTACTTC
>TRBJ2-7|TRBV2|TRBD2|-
CASSREIAGAGEYEQYF
TGTGCCAGCAGCAGGGAAATAGCGGGTGCCGGGGAGTACGAGCAGTACTTC
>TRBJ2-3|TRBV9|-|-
CASSTVGRRTDTQYF
TGTGCCAGCAGCACCGTAGGTCGGAGGACAGATACGCAGTATTTT
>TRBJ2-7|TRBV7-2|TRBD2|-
CASSLVLAGGSEQYF
TGTGCCAGCAGCTTAGTCCTAGCGGGAGGTTCCGAGCAGTACTTC
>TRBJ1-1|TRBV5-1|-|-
CASSPGATTEAFF
TGCGCCAGCAGCCCTGGGGCGACAACTGAAGCTTTCTTT
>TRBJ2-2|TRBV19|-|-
CASSIYGELFF
TGTGCCAGTAGTATATACGGGGAGCTGTTTTTT
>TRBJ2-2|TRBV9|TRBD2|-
CASSDLAGGPIGTGELFF
TGTGCCAGCAGCGATCTAGCGGGAGGGCCCATTGGCACCGGGGAGCTGTTTTTT
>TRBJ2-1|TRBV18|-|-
CASARGDEQFF
TGTGCCAGCGCCCGCGGGGATGAGCAGTTCTTC
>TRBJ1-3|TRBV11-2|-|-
CASSLDGPANGDTIYF
TGTGCCAGCAGCTTAGATGGGCCAGCCAATGGAGACACCATATATTTT
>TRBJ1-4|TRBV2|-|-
CASSESPTNEKLFF
TGTGCCAGCAGTGAATCACCTACTAATGAAAAACTGTTTTTT
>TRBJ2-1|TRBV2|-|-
CASRRAAAYSYNEQFF
TGTGCCAGCCGCCGGGCCGCGGCTTACTCCTACAATGAGCAGTTCTTC
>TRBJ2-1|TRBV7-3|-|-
CASSLTSRYNEQFF
TGTGCCAGCAGCTTAACGTCGCGGTACAATGAGCAGTTCTTC
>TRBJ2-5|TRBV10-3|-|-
CAISELAEETQYF
TGTGCCATCAGTGAGTTGGCCGAAGAGACCCAGTACTTC
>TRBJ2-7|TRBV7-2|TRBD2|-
CASSLVLAAYEQYF
TGTGCCAGCAGCTTAGTTCTAGCGGCTTACGAGCAGTACTTC
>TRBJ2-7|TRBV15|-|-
CATSREPGPYEQYF
TGTGCCACCAGCAGAGAGCCGGGGCCCTACGAGCAGTACTTC
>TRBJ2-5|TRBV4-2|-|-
CASSQDQGETQYF
TGTGCCAGCAGCCAAGACCAGGGAGAGACCCAGTACTTC
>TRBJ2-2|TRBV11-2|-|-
CASSLGTGELFF
TGTGCCAGCAGCCTGGGGACCGGGGAGCTGTTTTTT
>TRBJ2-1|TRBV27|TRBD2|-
CASSFSGRVTYNEQFF
TGTGCCAGCAGTTTCAGCGGGAGAGTTACCTACAATGAGCAGTTCTTC
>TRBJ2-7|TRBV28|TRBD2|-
CASNPLAGVAEQYF
TGTGCCAGCAATCCACTAGCGGGAGTGGCCGAGCAGTACTTC
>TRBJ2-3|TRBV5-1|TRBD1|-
CASSLSAGGGDTQYF
TGCGCCAGCAGCTTGTCCGCAGGGGGCGGGGATACGCAGTATTTT
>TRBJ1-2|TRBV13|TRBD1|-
CASSLRGGASGYTF
TGTGCCAGCAGCCTGAGAGGGGGCGCCTCTGGCTACACCTTC
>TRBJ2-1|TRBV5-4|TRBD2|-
CASTSGGGSSYNEQFF
TGTGCCAGCACCTCCGGGGGGGGCAGCTCCTACAATGAGCAGTTCTTC
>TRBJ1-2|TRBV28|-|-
CASGTDNLGGYGYTF
TGTGCATCAGGGACCGACAACCTAGGGGGCTATGGCTACACCTTC
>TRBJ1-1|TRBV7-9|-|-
CASSRDTWGTEAFF
TGTGCCAGCAGTCGGGATACTTGGGGCACTGAAGCTTTCTTT
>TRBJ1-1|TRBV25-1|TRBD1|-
CASRGQGENTEAFF
TGTGCCAGCCGAGGACAGGGGGAGAACACTGAAGCTTTCTTT
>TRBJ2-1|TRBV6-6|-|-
CASSREFGYNEQFF
TGTGCCAGCAGTCGGGAGTTTGGCTACAATGAGCAGTTCTTC